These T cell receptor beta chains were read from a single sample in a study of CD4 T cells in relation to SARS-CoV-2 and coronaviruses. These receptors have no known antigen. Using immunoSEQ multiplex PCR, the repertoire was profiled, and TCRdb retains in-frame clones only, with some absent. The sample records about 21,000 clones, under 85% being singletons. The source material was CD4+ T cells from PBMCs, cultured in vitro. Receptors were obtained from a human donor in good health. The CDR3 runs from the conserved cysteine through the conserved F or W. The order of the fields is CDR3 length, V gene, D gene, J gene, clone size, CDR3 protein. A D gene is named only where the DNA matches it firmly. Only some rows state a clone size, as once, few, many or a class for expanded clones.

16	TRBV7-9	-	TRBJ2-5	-	CASSLMVRDFLKTQYF
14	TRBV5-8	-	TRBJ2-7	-	CASSPPGRHYEQYF
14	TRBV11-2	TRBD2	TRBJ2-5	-	CASSLGVAGETQYF
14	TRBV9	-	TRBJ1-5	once	CASSGPPSNQPQHF
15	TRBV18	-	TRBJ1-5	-	CASSLTGNLDQPQHF
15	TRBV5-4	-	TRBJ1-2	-	CASSLGAGGTIGYTF
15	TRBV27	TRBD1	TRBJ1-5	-	CASSKTGVINQPQHF
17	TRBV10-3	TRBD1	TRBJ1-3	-	CAISGDSGTGEGNTIYF
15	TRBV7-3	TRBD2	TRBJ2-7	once	CASSLTASGAYEQYF
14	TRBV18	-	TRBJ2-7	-	CASSPRDGTYEQYF
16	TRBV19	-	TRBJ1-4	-	CASSMGGVMLSEKLFF
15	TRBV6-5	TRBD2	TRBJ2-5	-	CASSPQLAGGETQYF
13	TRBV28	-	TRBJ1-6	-	CASSFLQNSPLHF
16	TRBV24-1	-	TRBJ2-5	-	CATSEGRRGNGETQYF
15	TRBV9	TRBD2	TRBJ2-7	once	CASSTGTSGKYEQYF
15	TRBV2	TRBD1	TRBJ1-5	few	CASSEQGARGQPQHF
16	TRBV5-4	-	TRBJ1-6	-	CASSWRTTLYNSPLHF
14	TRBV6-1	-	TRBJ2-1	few	CASSEGHGYNEQFF
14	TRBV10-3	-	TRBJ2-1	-	CAISELQGSREQFF
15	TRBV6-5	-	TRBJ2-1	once	CASSYERPWADEQFF
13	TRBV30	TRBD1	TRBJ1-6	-	CAWIGTGDSPLHF
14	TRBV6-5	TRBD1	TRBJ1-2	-	CASSPWDREYGYTF
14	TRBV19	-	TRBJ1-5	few	CASSRGSGTQPQHF
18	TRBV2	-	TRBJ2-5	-	CASSAALSVGARRETQYF
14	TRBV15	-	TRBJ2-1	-	CATNRGGFSNEQFF
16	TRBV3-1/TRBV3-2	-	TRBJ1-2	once	CASSQDPGREDYGYTF
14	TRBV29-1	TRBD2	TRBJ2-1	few	CSGRGLAIGNEQFF
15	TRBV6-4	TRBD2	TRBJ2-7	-	CASSEQPAGAYEQYF
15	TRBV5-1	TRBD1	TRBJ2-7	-	CASSLATGGGYEQYF
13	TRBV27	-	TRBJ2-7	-	CASSLTRPGEQYF
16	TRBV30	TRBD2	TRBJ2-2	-	CACSPGTSGNTGELFF
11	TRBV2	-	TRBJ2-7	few	CASSVLFEQYF
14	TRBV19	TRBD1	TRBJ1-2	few	CATTSGTGGYGYTF
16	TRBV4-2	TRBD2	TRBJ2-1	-	CASSQTSGRYLREQFF
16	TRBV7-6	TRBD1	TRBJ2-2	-	CASSLAAGQGSGELFF
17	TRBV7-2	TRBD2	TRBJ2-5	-	CASSLGSGSGPGWTQYF
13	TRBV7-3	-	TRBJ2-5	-	CASSPDRRETQYF
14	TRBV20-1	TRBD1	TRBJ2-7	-	CSASMDRGLDEQYF
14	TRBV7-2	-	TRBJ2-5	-	CASSLVGFWETQYF
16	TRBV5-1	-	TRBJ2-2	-	CASSLEGRANTGELFF
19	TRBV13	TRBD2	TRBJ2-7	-	CASSLFALWETSGSYEQYF
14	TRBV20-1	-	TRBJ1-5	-	CSASTGTSNQPQHF
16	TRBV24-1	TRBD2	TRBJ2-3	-	CATSRTSGSIADTQYF
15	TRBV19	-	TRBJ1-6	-	CASTPRGVDGSPLHF
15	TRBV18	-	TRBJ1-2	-	CASSPSPGPIYGYTF
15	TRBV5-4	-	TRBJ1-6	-	CASSPGRAEHSPLHF
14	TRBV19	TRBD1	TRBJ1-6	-	CASSIRDRGSPLHF
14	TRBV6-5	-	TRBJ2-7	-	CASSPIPSAFEQYF
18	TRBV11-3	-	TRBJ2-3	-	CASSLGGYEEAVTDTQYF
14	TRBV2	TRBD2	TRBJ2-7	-	CASPGLAGTYEQYF
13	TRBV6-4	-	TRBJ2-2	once	CASRDTGIGELFF